The 10 T cell receptor beta chains presented below share a single source sample, sequenced in a study of technical replicates of blood from a few donors. Sequencing was performed with immunoSEQ multiplex PCR; in TCRdb, only in-frame clones are kept and a portion is missing. Among 95,000 to 100,000 clones, approximately 95% were seen once, and the ten largest hold approximately 0.22%. The sequenced sample was T cells isolated from PBMCs. These receptors all stem from a human donor in good health.

CDR3 sequence reads: CAISETTSKQFF. The CDR3 DNA reads as TGTGCCATCAGTGAGACTACCTCCAAGCAGTTCTTC. The chain uses TRBV10-3 and TRBJ2-1, with D unresolved. The germline V gene has CDR1 ENHRY and CDR2 SYGVKD. The CDR3 contains 12 residues. V lost 2 bases, J lost 11 bases, and 10 bases lay in between.

The chain combines TRBV9 with TRBJ2-3, with TRBD2 matching 8 bases. This CDR3 region has 16 residues. V was clipped by 3 bases and J by 5 bases; unmatched bases: 11. Germline assignment: CDR1 SGDLS and CDR2 YYNGEE. Written as DNA, the CDR3 is TGTGCCAGCAGCGGAGAGCTCCGCGGGGGGATAGATACGCAGTATTTT. Translating it yields CASSGELRGGIDTQYF.

V and J are TRBV14 and TRBJ1-1; 9 bases agree with TRBD1. Trimming took 4 bases from V and 7 from J; bases not matched to a gene: 10. CDR3 length: 15 residues. From germline, CDR1 is SGHDN and CDR2 FVKESK. The CDR3 loop is CASSLGTGRLGEAFF. The CDR3 nucleotides are TGTGCCAGCAGCCTCGGGACAGGGCGATTGGGTGAAGCTTTCTTT.

The chain recombines TRBV7-9 with TRBJ1-2; D might be TRBD1 (5 bases). Germline assignment: CDR1 SEHNR and CDR2 FQNEAQ (reference sequence). Trimming stripped 2 bases from V and 7 bases from J, with 14 bases between. This CDR3 contains 14 residues. The CDR3: CASSLWGPSRGYTF. CDR3 sequence (DNA): TGTGCCAGCAGCTTATGGGGCCCTAGTCGTGGCTACACCTTC. Drawing the rest from reference TRBV7-9 and TRBJ1-2, the complete variable domain is DTGVSQNPRHKITKRGQNVTFRCDPISEHNRLYWYRQTLGQGPEFLTYFQNEAQLEKSRLLSDRFSAERPKGSFSTLEIQRTEQGDSAMYLCASSLWGPSRGYTFGSGTRLTVV.

The rearrangement links TRBV19 to TRBJ2-5; 10 nucleotides agree with TRBD1. The CDR3 runs to 14 residues. Trimming cost V 9 bases and J 1 base; bases outside gene matches: 5. Germline lookup yields CDR1 LNHDA and CDR2 SQIVND (reference sequence). In nucleotides, the CDR3 is TGTGCCAGCGGACAGGGGGGGAGCCAAGAGACCCAGTACTTC. Amino acids: CASGQGGSQETQYF.

This chain uses TRBV5-1 with TRBJ2-3, with a weak D call TRBD1 (5 bases). Germline-derived CDR1 and CDR2 are SGHRS and YFSETQ. V was cut by 1 base and J by 1 base, with 10 bases left in between. The length of the CDR3 is 15 residues. CDR3 region: CASSLPDSGTDTQYF. The CDR3 DNA is TGCGCCAGCAGCTTGCCCGACAGCGGCACAGATACGCAGTATTTT.

The chain recombines TRBV5-1 with TRBJ2-5; maybe TRBD2 (5 bases). This CDR3 has 15 residues. V was cut by 0 bases and J by 2 bases, with 11 bases left in between. Germline V CDR1 and CDR2: SGHRS, YFSETQ. CDR3 sequence: CASSLGGSGQETQYF. CDR3 DNA sequence: TGCGCCAGCAGCTTGGGCGGGTCGGGGCAAGAGACCCAGTACTTC.

The CDR3 DNA sequence: TGCGCCAGCAGCTTGGGGGGGGACCGCACAGATACGCAGTATTTT. Amino acid sequence: CASSLGGDRTDTQYF. The chain carries TRBV5-1 and TRBJ2-3; a weak D match, TRBD2 (6 bases). CDR3 length: 15 residues. Germline CDR1 reads SGHRS; CDR2 reads YFSETQ. Trimming removed 0 bases at V and 1 base at J, with 9 bases between. The full variable domain, its missing parts supplied by reference TRBV5-1 and TRBJ2-3, is KAGVTQTPRYLIKTRGQQVTLSCSPISGHRSVSWYQQTPGQGLQFLFEYFSETQRNKGNFPGRFSGRQFSNSRSEMNVSTLELGDSALYLCASSLGGDRTDTQYFGPGTRLTVL.

The J gene is TRBJ2-3, the V gene TRBV5-5, with 10 nucleotides matching TRBD2. The germline gives CDR1 SGHKS, CDR2 YYEKEE (reference sequence). Unmatched junction bases numbered 7, after V lost 1 base and J lost 2 bases. CDR3 length equals 17 residues. CDR3 coding DNA: TGTGCCAGCAGCTTGTGGACTAGCGGTGGACCCACAGATACGCAGTATTTT. Encoded protein: CASSLWTSGGPTDTQYF.

The chain recombines TRBV4-1 with TRBJ1-3, with a possible D match to TRBD1 (6 bases). This CDR3 has 19 amino acids. From germline, CDR1 is MGHRA and CDR2 YSYEKL. Trimming left V 5 bases short and J 0 bases short, with 23 bases between. CDR3 nucleotide sequence: TGCGCCAGCAGCTCGTCCCGCCAGGGGCCCCGAAACTCTGGAAACACCATATATTTT. It specifies CASSSSRQGPRNSGNTIYF.